This T cell receptor (beta chain) was identified during a study of control samples from healthy donors and cancer patients. The germline V gene encodes CDR1 MNHEY and CDR2 SMNVEV (reference sequence). Trimming shortened V by 5 bases and J by 5 bases, and 15 bases separated the two germline ends. The CDR3 length is 14 residues. Assay used: immunoSEQ multiplex PCR; TCRdb lists only in-frame clones, some missing. The table includes approximately 140,000 clones, about 90% detected once. The receptor's source is a man aged 18 to 30 in good health. The sequenced sample was blood. V and J are TRBV27 and TRBJ2-5, with a tentative D call TRBD1 (5 bases). The CDR3 sequence is CASSPRAGWETQYF. CDR3 in DNA: TGTGCCAGCAGTCCCAGAGCAGGGTGGGAGACCCAGTACTTC.